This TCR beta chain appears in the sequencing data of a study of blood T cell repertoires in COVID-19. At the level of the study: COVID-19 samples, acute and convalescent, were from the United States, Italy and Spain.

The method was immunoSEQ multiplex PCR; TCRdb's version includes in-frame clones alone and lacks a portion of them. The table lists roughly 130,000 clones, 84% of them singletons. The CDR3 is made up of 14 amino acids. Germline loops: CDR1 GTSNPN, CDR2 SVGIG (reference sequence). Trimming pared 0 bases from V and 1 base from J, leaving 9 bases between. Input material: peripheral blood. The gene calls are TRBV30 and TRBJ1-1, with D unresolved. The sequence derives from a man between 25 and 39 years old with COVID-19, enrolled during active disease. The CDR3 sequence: CAWSVRLRNTEAFF. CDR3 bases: TGTGCCTGGAGTGTACGATTGAGGAACACTGAAGCTTTCTTT.